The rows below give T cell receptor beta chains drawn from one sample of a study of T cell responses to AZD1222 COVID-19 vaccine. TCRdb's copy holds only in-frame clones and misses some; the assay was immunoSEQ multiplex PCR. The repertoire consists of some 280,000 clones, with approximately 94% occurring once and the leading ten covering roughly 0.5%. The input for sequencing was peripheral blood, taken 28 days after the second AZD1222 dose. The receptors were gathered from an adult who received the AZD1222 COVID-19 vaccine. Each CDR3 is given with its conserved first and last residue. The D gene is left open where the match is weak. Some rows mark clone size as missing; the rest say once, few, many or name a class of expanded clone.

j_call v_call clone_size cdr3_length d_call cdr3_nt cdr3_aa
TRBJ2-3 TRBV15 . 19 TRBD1 TGTGCCACCAGCAGCATGATAGGGACAGGGGATAATAGCACAGATACGCAGTATTTT CATSSMIGTGDNSTDTQYF
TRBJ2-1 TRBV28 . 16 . TGTGCCAGCAGTTCATCACTCGAGGGGCCGTACAATGAGCAGTTCTTC CASSSSLEGPYNEQFF
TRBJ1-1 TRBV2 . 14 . TGTGCCAGCGTGAGGGACGAAGCGAACACTGAAGCTTTCTTT CASVRDEANTEAFF
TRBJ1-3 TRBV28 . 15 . TGTGCCAGCAAGTCCGGGGCCCGCTCTGGAAACACCATATATTTT CASKSGARSGNTIYF
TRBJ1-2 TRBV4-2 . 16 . TGTGCCAGCAGCCCCTTGGGACAACTCAAAAACTATGGCTACACCTTC CASSPLGQLKNYGYTF
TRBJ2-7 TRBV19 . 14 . TGTGCCAGTGGCAAGGCCCGGGGCTCCTACGAGCAGTACTTC CASGKARGSYEQYF
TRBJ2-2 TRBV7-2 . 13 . TGTGCCAGCAGCTATCAGGGGTCCGGGGAGCTGTTTTTT CASSYQGSGELFF
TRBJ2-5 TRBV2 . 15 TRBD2 TGTGCCAGCAGTGTTGGCGGGAGGGCCCAAGAGACCCAGTACTTC CASSVGGRAQETQYF
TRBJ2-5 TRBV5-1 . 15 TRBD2 TGCGCCAGCAGCGGCTATGCGGGGGGGCAAGAGACCCAGTACTTC CASSGYAGGQETQYF
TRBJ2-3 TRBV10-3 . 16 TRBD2 TGTGCCATCAGTGACCCGGGACTAGCGGGCACAGATACGCAGTATTTT CAISDPGLAGTDTQYF
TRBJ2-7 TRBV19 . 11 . TGTGCCAGTAGTCAATTGGGCGAGCAGTACTTC CASSQLGEQYF
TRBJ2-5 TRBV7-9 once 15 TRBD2 TGTGCCAGCAGCTCCCTAGCGGGAGCTGGGGAGACCCAGTACTTC CASSSLAGAGETQYF
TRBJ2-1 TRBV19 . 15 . TGTGCCAGTAGTATAGGCAGGGGCTCCTACAATGAGCAGTTCTTC CASSIGRGSYNEQFF
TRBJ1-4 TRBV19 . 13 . TGTGCCAGTGTGGAGTTCGGTAATGAAAAACTGTTTTTT CASVEFGNEKLFF
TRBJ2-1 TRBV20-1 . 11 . TGCAGTGCCCCCAGGTGGAATGAGCAGTTCTTC CSAPRWNEQFF
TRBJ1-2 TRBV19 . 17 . TGTGCCAGTAGTTCAACGCGATCGGGGGTAGGGTCAGACGGCTACACCTTC CASSSTRSGVGSDGYTF
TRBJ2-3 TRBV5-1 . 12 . TGCGCCAGCAGCTCGACAGAGGATACGCAGTATTTT CASSSTEDTQYF
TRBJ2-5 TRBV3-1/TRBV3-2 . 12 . TGTGCCAGCAGCCTCGGACCCGGAACCCAGTACTTC CASSLGPGTQYF
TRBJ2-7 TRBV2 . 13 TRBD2 TGTGCCAGCAGTGGCGGGGGAGTGGGCGAGCAGTACTTC CASSGGGVGEQYF
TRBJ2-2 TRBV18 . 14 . TGTGCCAGCTCACCATCCGGGAACACCGGGGAGCTGTTTTTT CASSPSGNTGELFF
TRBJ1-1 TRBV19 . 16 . TGTGCCAGTAGTTCGCCCCCGGGACACATGGACACTGAAGCTTTCTTT CASSSPPGHMDTEAFF
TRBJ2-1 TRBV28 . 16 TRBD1 TGTGCCAGCAGTTCCCCCGGGACAGGGAGCCAGAATGAGCAGTTCTTC CASSSPGTGSQNEQFF
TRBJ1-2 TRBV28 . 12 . TGTGCCAGCAGTTTAGACCAGGGTGGCTACACCTTC CASSLDQGGYTF
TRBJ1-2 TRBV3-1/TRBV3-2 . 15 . TGTGCCAGCAGCCAAATCGGGACGGGCCGATATGGCTACACCTTC CASSQIGTGRYGYTF
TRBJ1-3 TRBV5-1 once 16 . TGCGCCAGCAGTCTGGCTGGGGGGAATTATGGAAACACCATATATTTT CASSLAGGNYGNTIYF